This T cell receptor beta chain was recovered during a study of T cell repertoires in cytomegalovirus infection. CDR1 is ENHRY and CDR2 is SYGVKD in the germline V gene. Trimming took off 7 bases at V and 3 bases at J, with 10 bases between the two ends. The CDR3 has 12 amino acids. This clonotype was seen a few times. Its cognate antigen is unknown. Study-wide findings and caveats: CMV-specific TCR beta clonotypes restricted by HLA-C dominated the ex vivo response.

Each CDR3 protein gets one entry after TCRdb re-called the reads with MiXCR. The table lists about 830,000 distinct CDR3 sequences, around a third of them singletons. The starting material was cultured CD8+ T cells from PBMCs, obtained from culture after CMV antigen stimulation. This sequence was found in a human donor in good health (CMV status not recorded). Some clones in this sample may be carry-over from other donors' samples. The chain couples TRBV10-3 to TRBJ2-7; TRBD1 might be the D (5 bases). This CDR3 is CAITATGYEQYF. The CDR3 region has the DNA TGTGCCATCACAGCCACAGGCTACGAGCAGTACTTC.